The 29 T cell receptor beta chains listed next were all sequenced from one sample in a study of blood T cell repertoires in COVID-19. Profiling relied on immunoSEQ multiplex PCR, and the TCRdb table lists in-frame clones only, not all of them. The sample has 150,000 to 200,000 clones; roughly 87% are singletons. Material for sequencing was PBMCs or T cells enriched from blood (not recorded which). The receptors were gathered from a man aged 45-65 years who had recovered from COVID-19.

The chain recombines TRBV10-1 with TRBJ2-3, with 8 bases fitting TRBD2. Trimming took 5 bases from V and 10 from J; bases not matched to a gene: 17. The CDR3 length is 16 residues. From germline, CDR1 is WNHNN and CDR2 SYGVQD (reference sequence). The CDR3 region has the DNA TGCGCCAGCAGTTCCACACTAGCGGAGGACGTAAGGGCGCAGTATTTT. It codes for CASSSTLAEDVRAQYF.

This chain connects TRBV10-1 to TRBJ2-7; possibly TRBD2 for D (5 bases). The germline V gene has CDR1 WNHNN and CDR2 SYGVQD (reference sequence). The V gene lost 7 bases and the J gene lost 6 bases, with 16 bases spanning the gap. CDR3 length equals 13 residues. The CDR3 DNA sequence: TGCGCCAGCATGAGTGGGAGAGTAGGCGAGCAGTACTTC. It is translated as CASMSGRVGEQYF.

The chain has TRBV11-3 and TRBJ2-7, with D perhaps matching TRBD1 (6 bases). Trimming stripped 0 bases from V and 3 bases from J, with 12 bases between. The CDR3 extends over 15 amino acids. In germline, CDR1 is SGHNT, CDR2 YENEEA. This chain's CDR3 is CASSLEGTGNYEQYF. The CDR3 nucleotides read TGTGCCAGCAGCTTAGAAGGCACAGGGAACTACGAGCAGTACTTC.

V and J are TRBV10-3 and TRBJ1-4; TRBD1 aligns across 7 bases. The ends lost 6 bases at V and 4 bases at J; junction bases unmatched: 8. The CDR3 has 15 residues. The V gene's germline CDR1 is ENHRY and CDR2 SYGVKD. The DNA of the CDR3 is TGTGCCATCAGCCGGACAGGACCCCTTAATGAAAAACTGTTTTTT. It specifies CAISRTGPLNEKLFF.

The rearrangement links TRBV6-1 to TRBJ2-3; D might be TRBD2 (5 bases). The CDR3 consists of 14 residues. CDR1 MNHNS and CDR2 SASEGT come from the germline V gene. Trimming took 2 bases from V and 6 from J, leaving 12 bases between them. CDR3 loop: CASSELSSADTQYF. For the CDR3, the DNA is TGTGCCAGCAGTGAATTGAGTAGCGCGGATACGCAGTATTTT.

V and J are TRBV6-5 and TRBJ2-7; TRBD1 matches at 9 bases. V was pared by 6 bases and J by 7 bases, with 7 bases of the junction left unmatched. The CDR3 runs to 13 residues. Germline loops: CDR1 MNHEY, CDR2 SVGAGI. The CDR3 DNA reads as TGTGCCAGCAGCCGGAACAGGGGGCCTGAGCAGTACTTC. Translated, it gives CASSRNRGPEQYF.

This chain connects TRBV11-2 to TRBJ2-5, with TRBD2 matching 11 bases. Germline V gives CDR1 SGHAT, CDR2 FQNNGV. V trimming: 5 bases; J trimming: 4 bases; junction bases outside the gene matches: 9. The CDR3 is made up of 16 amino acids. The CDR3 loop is CASSLGPGTSGETQYF. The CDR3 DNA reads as TGTGCCAGCAGCCTAGGTCCGGGGACTAGCGGAGAGACCCAGTACTTC.

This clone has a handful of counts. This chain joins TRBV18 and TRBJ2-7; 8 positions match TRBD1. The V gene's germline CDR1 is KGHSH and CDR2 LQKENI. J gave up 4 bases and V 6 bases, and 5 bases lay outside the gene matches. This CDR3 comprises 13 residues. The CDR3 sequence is CASSTGQEYEQYF. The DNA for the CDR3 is TGTGCCAGCTCGACGGGACAGGAGTACGAGCAGTACTTC.

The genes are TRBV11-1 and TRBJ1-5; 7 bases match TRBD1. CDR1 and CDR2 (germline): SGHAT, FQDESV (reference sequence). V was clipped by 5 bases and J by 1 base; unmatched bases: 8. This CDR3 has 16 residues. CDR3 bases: TGTGCCAGCAGCGCCTTAGACAGGGCAAGCAATCAGCCCCAGCATTTT. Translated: CASSALDRASNQPQHF.

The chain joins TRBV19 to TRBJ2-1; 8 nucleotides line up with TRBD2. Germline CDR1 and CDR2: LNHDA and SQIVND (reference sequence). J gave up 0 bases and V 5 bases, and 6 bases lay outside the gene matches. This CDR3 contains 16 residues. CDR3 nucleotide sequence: TGTGCCAGTAGTTCTATAGCGGGAAGCTCCTACAATGAGCAGTTCTTC. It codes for CASSSIAGSSYNEQFF.

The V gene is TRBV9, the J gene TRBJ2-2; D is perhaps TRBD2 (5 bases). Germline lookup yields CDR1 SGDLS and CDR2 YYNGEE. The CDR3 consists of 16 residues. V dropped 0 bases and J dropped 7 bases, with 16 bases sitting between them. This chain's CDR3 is CASSVEVFGVNGELFF. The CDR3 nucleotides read TGTGCCAGCAGCGTAGAAGTTTTCGGGGTTAACGGGGAGCTGTTTTTT.

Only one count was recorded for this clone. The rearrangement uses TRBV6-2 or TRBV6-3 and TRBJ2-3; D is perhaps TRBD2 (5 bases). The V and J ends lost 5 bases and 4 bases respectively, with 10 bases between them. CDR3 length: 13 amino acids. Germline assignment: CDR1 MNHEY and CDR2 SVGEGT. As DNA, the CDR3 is TGTGCCAGCAGTCGAAAGGAGGCAGATACGCAGTATTTT. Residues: CASSRKEADTQYF.

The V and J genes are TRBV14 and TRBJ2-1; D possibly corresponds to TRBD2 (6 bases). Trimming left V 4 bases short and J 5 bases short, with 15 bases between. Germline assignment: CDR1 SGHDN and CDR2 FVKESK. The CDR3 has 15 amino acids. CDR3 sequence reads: CASSPKGQRDNEQFF. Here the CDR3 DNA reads TGTGCCAGCAGCCCCAAGGGGCAGCGGGACAATGAGCAGTTCTTC.

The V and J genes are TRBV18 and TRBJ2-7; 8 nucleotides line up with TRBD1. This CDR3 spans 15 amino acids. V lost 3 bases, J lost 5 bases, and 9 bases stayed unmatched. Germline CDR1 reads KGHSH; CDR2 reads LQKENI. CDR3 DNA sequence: TGTGCCAGCTCACCCTTAGACAGGGGCGACGACGAGCAGTACTTC. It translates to CASSPLDRGDDEQYF.

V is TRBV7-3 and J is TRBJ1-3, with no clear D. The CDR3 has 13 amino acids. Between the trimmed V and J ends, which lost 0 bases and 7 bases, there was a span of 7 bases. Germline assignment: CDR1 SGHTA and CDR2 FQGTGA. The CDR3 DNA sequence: TGTGCCAGCAGCTTAACGAAAGAGAACACCATATATTTT. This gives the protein CASSLTKENTIYF. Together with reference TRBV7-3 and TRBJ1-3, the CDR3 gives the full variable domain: GAGVSQTPSNKVTEKGKYVELRCDPISGHTALYWYRQSLGQGPEFLIYFQGTGAADDSGLPNDRFFAVRPEGSVSTLKIQRTERGDSAVYLCASSLTKENTIYFGEGSWLTVV.

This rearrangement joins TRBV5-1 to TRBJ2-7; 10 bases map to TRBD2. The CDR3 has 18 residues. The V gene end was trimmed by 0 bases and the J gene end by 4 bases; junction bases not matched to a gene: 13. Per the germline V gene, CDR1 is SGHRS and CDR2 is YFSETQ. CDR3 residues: CASSLGTSGSRRTYEQYF. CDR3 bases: TGCGCCAGCAGCTTGGGGACTAGCGGCTCTCGGAGAACATACGAGCAGTACTTC.

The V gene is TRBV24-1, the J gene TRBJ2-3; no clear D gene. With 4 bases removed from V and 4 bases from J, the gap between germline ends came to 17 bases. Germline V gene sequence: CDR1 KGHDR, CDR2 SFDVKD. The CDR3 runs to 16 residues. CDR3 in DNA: TGTGCCACCAGTGACCCGTCCACTCCAATAGCAGATACGCAGTATTTT. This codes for CATSDPSTPIADTQYF.

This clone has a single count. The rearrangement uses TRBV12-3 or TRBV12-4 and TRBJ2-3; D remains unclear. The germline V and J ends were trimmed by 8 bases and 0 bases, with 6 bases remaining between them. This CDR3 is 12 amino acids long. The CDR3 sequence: CASGESTDTQYF. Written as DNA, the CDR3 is TGTGCCAGCGGAGAAAGCACAGATACGCAGTATTTT.

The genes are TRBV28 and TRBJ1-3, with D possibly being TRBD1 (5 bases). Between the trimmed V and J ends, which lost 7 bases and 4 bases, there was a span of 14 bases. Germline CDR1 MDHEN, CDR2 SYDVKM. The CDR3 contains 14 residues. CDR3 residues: CASTDWGGGNTIYF. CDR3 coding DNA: TGTGCCAGCACCGATTGGGGGGGAGGAAACACCATATATTTT.

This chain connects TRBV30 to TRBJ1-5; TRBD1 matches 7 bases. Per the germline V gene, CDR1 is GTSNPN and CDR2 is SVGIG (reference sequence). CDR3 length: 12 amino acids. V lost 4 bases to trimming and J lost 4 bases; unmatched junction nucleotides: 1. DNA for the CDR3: TGTGCCTGGAACAGGGGAAATCAGCCCCAGCATTTT. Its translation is CAWNRGNQPQHF.

The CDR3 is CASSLSFGRGQETQYF. CDR3 bases: TGTGCCAGCAGTTTATCGTTCGGGAGGGGACAAGAGACCCAGTACTTC. The chain links TRBV27 to TRBJ2-5, with 8 nucleotides matching TRBD2. V was clipped by 0 bases and J by 2 bases; unmatched bases: 5. The CDR3 has 16 amino acids. Germline V gene lookup returns CDR1 MNHEY and CDR2 SMNVEV (reference sequence).

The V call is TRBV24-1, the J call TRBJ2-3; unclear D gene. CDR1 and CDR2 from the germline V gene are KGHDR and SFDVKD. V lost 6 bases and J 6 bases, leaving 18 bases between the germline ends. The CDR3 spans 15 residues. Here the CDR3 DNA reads TGTGCCACCAGTTTTCCTTCTAGTCTCGGCGATACGCAGTATTTT. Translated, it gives CATSFPSSLGDTQYF.

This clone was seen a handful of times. CDR3 nucleotides: TGCGCCAGCAGCACCACCCGGCGGGGTGGGGAGGATACGCAGTATTTT. This sequence encodes CASSTTRRGGEDTQYF. The chain couples TRBV5-1 to TRBJ2-3; TRBD2 is a possible D gene (6 bases). The V and J ends lost 4 bases and 6 bases respectively, with 21 bases between them. The V gene's germline CDR1 is SGHRS and CDR2 YFSETQ. CDR3 length equals 16 residues.

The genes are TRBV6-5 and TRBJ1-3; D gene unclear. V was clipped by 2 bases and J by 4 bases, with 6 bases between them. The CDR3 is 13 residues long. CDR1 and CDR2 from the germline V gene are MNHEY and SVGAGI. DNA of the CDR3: TGTGCCAGCAGTTACCGTAGAGGAAACACCATATATTTT. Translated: CASSYRRGNTIYF.

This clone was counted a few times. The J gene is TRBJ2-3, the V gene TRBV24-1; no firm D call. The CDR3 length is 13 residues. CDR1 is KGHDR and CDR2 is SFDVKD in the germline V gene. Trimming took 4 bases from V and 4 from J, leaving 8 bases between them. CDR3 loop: CATSERSADTQYF. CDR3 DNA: TGTGCCACCAGTGAAAGATCGGCAGATACGCAGTATTTT.

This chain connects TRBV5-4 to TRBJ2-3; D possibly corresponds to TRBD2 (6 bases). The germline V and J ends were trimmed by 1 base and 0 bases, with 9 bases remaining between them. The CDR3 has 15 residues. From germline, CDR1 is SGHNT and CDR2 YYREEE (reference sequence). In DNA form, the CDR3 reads TGTGCCAGCAGCTTGTTGCGGGGTAGCACAGATACGCAGTATTTT. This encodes CASSLLRGSTDTQYF.

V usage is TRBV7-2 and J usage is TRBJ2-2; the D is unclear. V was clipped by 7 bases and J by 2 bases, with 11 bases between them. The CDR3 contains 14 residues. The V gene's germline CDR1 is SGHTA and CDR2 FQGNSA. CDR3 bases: TGTGCCAGCACGGGTATCTTCAACACCGGGGAGCTGTTTTTT. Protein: CASTGIFNTGELFF.

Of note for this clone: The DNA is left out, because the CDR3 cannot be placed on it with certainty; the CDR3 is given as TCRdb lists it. Here the CDR3 reads CASSEVGRGAF. This chain connects TRBV6-1 to TRBJ1-2; the D call TRBD1 from the table was never checked on the DNA. Germline CDR1 and CDR2: MNHNS and SASEGT. The CDR3 is made up of 11 amino acids, end residues included.

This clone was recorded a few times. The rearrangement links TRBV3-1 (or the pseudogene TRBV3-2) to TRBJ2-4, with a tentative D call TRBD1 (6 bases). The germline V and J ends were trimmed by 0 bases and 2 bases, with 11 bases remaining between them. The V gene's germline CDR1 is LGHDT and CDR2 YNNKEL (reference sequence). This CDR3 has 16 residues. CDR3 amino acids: CASSQEVGAPKNIQYF. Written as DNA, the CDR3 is TGTGCCAGCAGCCAAGAGGTGGGGGCCCCCAAAAACATTCAGTACTTC.